This T cell receptor (beta chain) was recovered during a study of early T cells in non-severe SARS-CoV-2 infection. TCRdb analysed the 5' RACE reads with MiXCR anew, one entry per CDR3 protein. Among approximately 58,000 distinct CDR3 sequences listed, about 12% were seen once. Germline lookup yields CDR1 DFQATT and CDR2 SNEGSKA (reference sequence). This CDR3 has 14 amino acids. V was clipped by 0 bases and J by 3 bases, with 12 bases between them. In its sample, this clonotype is medium-sized. The clonotype comes from an adult who was a healthcare worker with PCR-confirmed SARS-CoV-2 infection or an uninfected control (not recorded which). The chain combines TRBV20-1 with TRBJ2-7; D unclear. The sequencing here drew on whole blood, taken at baseline. This CDR3 reads CSARDPDVDYEQYF. Written as DNA, the CDR3 is TGCAGTGCTAGAGACCCTGACGTCGACTACGAGCAGTACTTC.